Following are 7 T cell receptor beta chains from one sample sequenced in a study of blood T cell repertoires in COVID-19. Data came from immunoSEQ multiplex PCR; TCRdb stores just in-frame clones and leaves some out. This sample has 45,000 to 65,000 clones, with around nine tenths found just once. What was sequenced was peripheral blood. The source is a man aged 50 to 59 with acute or convalescent COVID-19.

Notes on this clone: A junction boundary mismatches the germline segment, possibly from a read error. J is TRBJ1-6 and V is TRBV5-1; D call uncertain. The CDR3 covers 15 residues. Germline V gives CDR1 SGHRS, CDR2 YFSETQ. The CDR3 DNA reads TGCGCCAGCAGCCCGACTGCTACTTATAGTTCACCCCTCCACTTT. This sequence encodes CASSPTATYSSPLHF.

This chain links TRBV27 with TRBJ2-1; 16 positions agree with TRBD2. Trimming at V came to 6 bases and at J to 0 bases, leaving 2 bases not matched to a gene. Germline lookup yields CDR1 MNHEY and CDR2 SMNVEV (reference sequence). The CDR3 is made up of 17 amino acids. This CDR3 reads CASSGTSGRASYNEQFF. DNA for the CDR3: TGTGCCAGCAGCGGGACTAGCGGGAGGGCCTCCTACAATGAGCAGTTCTTC.

With regard to this clone: The germline gene is not matched at one end of the junction; a read error may be the cause. The chain uses TRBV14 and TRBJ1-1, with 7 bases lining up with TRBD1. This CDR3 spans 13 amino acids. Looked up from germline, CDR1 is SGHDN and CDR2 is FVKESK. The CDR3 DNA reads TGTGCCAGCAGCCAAGGACGGGGGACAGCGGCTCCTTTT. Protein: CASSQGRGTAAPF. Full variable domain (outside the CDR3, taken from reference TRBV14 and TRBJ1-1): EAGVTQFPSHSVIEKGQTVTLRCDPISGHDNLYWYRRVMGKEIKFLLHFVKESKQDESGMPNNRFLAERTGGTYSTLKVQPAELEDSGVYFCASSQGRGTAAPFGQGTRLTVV.

The chain carries TRBV5-4 and TRBJ1-6; the D is unclear. The CDR3 consists of 15 residues. Germline V gives CDR1 SGHNT, CDR2 YYREEE (reference sequence). Trimming removed 4 bases from V and 7 bases from J, with 15 bases in between. This CDR3 reads CASSLKNRENSPLHF. The CDR3 DNA sequence: TGTGCCAGCAGCCTTAAAAATCGGGAGAATTCACCCCTCCACTTT.

This chain links TRBV6-2 or TRBV6-3 with TRBJ2-3; 7 bases map to TRBD1. V shed 6 bases, J shed 7 bases, and the junction held 4 bases outside the gene matches. The CDR3 loop spans 12 amino acids. Germline CDR1 reads MNHEY; CDR2 reads SVGEGT. CDR3 DNA: TGTGCCAGCAGCGACAGGGCTAATACGCAGTATTTT. Translation gives CASSDRANTQYF.

This chain links TRBV29-1 with TRBJ2-5, with TRBD1 as a possible D gene (5 bases). V was cut by 6 bases and J by 2 bases, with 10 bases left in between. Germline loops: CDR1 SQVTM, CDR2 ANQGSEA. The CDR3 is 12 residues long. CDR3 sequence reads: CSVADSQETQYF. CDR3 in DNA: TGCAGCGTCGCAGACAGTCAAGAGACCCAGTACTTC.

The rearrangement joins TRBV12-3 or TRBV12-4 to TRBJ1-3; 9 bases are shared with TRBD1. The CDR3 covers 11 residues. V lost 5 bases to trimming and J lost 11 bases; unmatched junction nucleotides: 1. For the CDR3, the DNA is TGTGCCAGCAGTACAGGGGGCCCCATATATTTT. Its protein product is CASSTGGPIYF.